This T cell receptor (beta chain) was identified in a study of T cells in Graves' hyperthyroidism and ophthalmopathy. Whole-study results and caveats: Among thyroid clonotypes expanded above 0.001, most also appeared in blood.

From germline, CDR1 is ENHRY and CDR2 SYGVKD. Deletions cut 0 bases from V and 1 base from J, with 12 bases between. The CDR3 has 16 amino acids. RNA transcripts were the template for amplifying TCR beta CDR3 regions. The HTBI primer set was used in a first-round RT-PCR of the TCR CDR3. TCRdb re-derived calls from the multiplex PCR reads in MiXCR, one entry per CDR3 protein. This sample carries hundreds of thousands of distinct CDR3 sequences, roughly a sixth of them seen once, and the ten largest clones take 2.5% to 4%. This clonotype was counted a few times. Its antigen remains unidentified. The sequenced material came from blood. The chain has TRBV10-3 and TRBJ1-1; no definite D call. This receptor was identified in a woman in her thirties or forties with Graves' ophthalmopathy. CDR3 nucleotides: TGTGCCATCAGTGAGTCGAAAGGGTTGGCGAACACTGAAGCTTTCTTT. Translated: CAISESKGLANTEAFF.